One and the same sample provided the 21 T cell receptor beta chains below, sequenced in a study of regulatory T cells in long-lasting Graves disease. Sequencing libraries for TCR beta were prepared with iRepertoire HTBI primers and Arm-PCR of CDR3 regions. From the multiplex PCR reads, TCRdb called clonotypes with MiXCR, one entry per CDR3 protein. This table has roughly 420,000 distinct CDR3 sequences, approximately 16% appearing once. Time point described: newly diagnosed GD, antithyroid drugs for less than 3 months. Extracted PBMC RNA gave rise to the TCR library. These data were also filed under a second study, of T cells in Graves' hyperthyroidism and ophthalmopathy.

The specimen was peripheral blood mononuclear cells (PBMCs), collected at new diagnosis, from a patient treated with antithyroid drugs. Receptors originate from a woman younger than 30 with Graves disease.

In its sample, this clonotype was seen many times. One end of the junction fails to match germline, which may point to a read error. The chain recombines TRBV5-1 with TRBJ2-3; 7 bases fit TRBD1. Germline CDR1 and CDR2: SGHRS and YFSETQ. The length of the CDR3 is 12 residues. The CDR3 reads CASSLVGDRVDF. The DNA of the CDR3 is TGCGCCAGCAGCTTGGTAGGCGACAGGGTGGATTTT. Full variable domain (outside the CDR3, taken from reference TRBV5-1 and TRBJ2-3): KAGVTQTPRYLIKTRGQQVTLSCSPISGHRSVSWYQQTPGQGLQFLFEYFSETQRNKGNFPGRFSGRQFSNSRSEMNVSTLELGDSALYLCASSLVGDRVDFGPGTRLTVL.

The V and J genes are TRBV27 and TRBJ1-5, with D unresolved. CDR3 size: 16 residues. V was trimmed by 3 bases and J by 0 bases, leaving 12 bases between them. CDR1 MNHEY and CDR2 SMNVEV come from the germline V gene (reference sequence). CDR3 region: CASSFSPINSNQPQHF. CDR3 bases: TGTGCCAGCAGTTTTTCCCCCATCAATAGCAATCAGCCCCAGCATTTT.

The chain employs TRBV28 and TRBJ1-5, with a possible D match to TRBD1 (5 bases). Germline-derived CDR1 and CDR2 are MDHEN and SYDVKM. The CDR3 totals 13 residues. Trimming left V 6 bases short and J 7 bases short, with 13 bases between. The CDR3 DNA reads as TGTGCCAGCAGATCTGGGGCTTGGCAGCCCCAGCATTTT. Translation gives CASRSGAWQPQHF. The full variable domain, completed using reference TRBV28 and TRBJ1-5, is DVKVTQSSRYLVKRTGEKVFLECVQDMDHENMFWYRQDPGLGLRLIYFSYDVKMKEKGDIPEGYSVSREKKERFSLILESASTNQTSMYLCASRSGAWQPQHFGDGTRLSIL.

The chain couples TRBV5-4 to TRBJ2-7, with 14 bases matching TRBD2. The germline CDR1 and CDR2 sequences are SGHNT and YYREEE (reference sequence). J was trimmed by 2 bases and V by 0 bases; bases with no gene match: 7. This CDR3 region has 18 residues. CDR3 in DNA: TGTGCCAGCAGCTTGGGGGGACTAGCGGGAGAAAGGGCCTACGAGCAGTACTTC. It yields the protein CASSLGGLAGERAYEQYF.

This clonotype has a handful of counts. The chain joins TRBV6-1 to TRBJ2-3; D ambiguous. Trimming cost V 5 bases and J 2 bases, with 8 bases left between them. This CDR3 spans 13 amino acids. Germline assignment: CDR1 MNHNS and CDR2 SASEGT. The CDR3 nucleotides read TGTGCCAGCAGTCAGATGACCACAGATACGCAGTATTTT. This codes for CASSQMTTDTQYF.

This clonotype occurred a few times. The chain has TRBV25-1 and TRBJ2-7; possible D gene TRBD2, 6 bases. The CDR3 loop spans 14 amino acids. The germline V gene has CDR1 MGHDK and CDR2 SYGVNS. V lost 1 base, J lost 6 bases, and 13 bases lay in between. The CDR3: CASSESGVYGEQYF. CDR3 sequence (DNA): TGTGCCAGCAGTGAATCGGGGGTTTATGGCGAGCAGTACTTC.

This clonotype occurred a few times. The chain combines TRBV24-1 with TRBJ2-2; no firm D call. V was trimmed by 0 bases and J by 1 base, leaving 14 bases between them. The CDR3 loop spans 18 amino acids. Germline assignment: CDR1 KGHDR and CDR2 SFDVKD. CDR3 residues: CATSDLGSYGQNTGELFF. CDR3 coding DNA: TGTGCCACCAGTGATTTGGGGTCGTATGGGCAGAACACCGGGGAGCTGTTTTTT.

V is TRBV20-1 and J is TRBJ1-2; possibly TRBD1 for D (5 bases). CDR3 length equals 12 residues. Germline CDR1 DFQATT, CDR2 SNEGSKA (reference sequence). Trimming removed 2 bases from V and 4 bases from J, with 8 bases in between. The CDR3 sequence: CSARQGPYGYTF. DNA of the CDR3: TGCAGTGCTAGACAGGGTCCCTATGGCTACACCTTC.

This clonotype occurred many times. The chain joins TRBV7-9 to TRBJ2-7; TRBD2 matches 11 bases. There are 17 residues in the CDR3. Germline values: CDR1 SEHNR, CDR2 FQNEAQ (reference sequence). V shed 5 bases and J 7 bases; nucleotides not matched to a gene: 16. The CDR3 here is CASSASGGTSGRSEQYF. CDR3 DNA sequence: TGTGCCAGCAGCGCGTCCGGTGGTACTAGCGGGAGATCGGAGCAGTACTTC.

In its sample, this clonotype was seen a few times. V usage is TRBV5-6 and J usage is TRBJ2-5; a possible D gene is TRBD1 (8 bases). V lost 4 bases and J lost 5, with 24 bases in between. The germline gives CDR1 SGHDT, CDR2 YYEEEE. CDR3 size: 17 residues. CDR3 residues: CASSTRQGTKYGETQYF. The DNA of the CDR3 is TGTGCCAGCAGCACTCGACAGGGGACTAAATATGGGGAGACCCAGTACTTC.

The CDR3 bases are TGCAGCGTAAAGGGTGGGGCTGAAAAACTGTTTTTT. It is translated as CSVKGGAEKLFF. The V gene is TRBV29-1, the J gene TRBJ1-4; tentatively, D is TRBD1 (5 bases). V dropped 6 bases and J dropped 7 bases, with 12 bases sitting between them. CDR3 length: 12 amino acids. CDR1 and CDR2 from the germline V gene are SQVTM and ANQGSEA.

The chain has TRBV7-2 and TRBJ2-3; D gene unclear. In germline, CDR1 is SGHTA, CDR2 FQGNSA. There are 13 residues in the CDR3. Trimming took 1 base from V and 2 from J, leaving 4 bases between them. CDR3 loop: CASSLELTDTQYF. The CDR3, as DNA: TGTGCCAGCAGCTTAGAACTCACAGATACGCAGTATTTT.

This clonotype showed up just a few times. The chain employs TRBV10-3 and TRBJ2-3; D might be TRBD2 (6 bases). Trimming removed 10 bases from V and 3 bases from J, with 14 bases in between. From germline, CDR1 is ENHRY and CDR2 SYGVKD. The CDR3 is made up of 13 amino acids. CDR3 in amino acids: CATRLERTDTQYF. The CDR3 region has the DNA TGTGCCACCCGACTAGAAAGAACAGATACGCAGTATTTT.

In its sample, this clonotype was seen many times. The J gene is TRBJ2-1, the V gene TRBV5-1; D remains unclear. The CDR3 loop spans 16 amino acids. V lost 0 bases to trimming and J lost 4 bases, with 14 bases between them. CDR1 is SGHRS and CDR2 is YFSETQ in the germline V gene. CDR3 region: CASSLDWNRSYNEQFF. DNA for the CDR3: TGCGCCAGCAGCTTGGACTGGAATCGTTCTTACAATGAGCAGTTCTTC.

This clonotype was seen many times. The chain recombines TRBV28 with TRBJ1-1, with a tentative D call TRBD1 (5 bases). This CDR3 spans 15 amino acids. The ends were cut back, 3 bases at V and 3 bases at J, with 14 bases in the middle. Germline V CDR1 and CDR2: MDHEN, SYDVKM. The CDR3 DNA is TGTGCCAGCAGTTTCCAGGGCCGATTGGACACTGAAGCTTTCTTT. Translating gives CASSFQGRLDTEAFF.

This clonotype came up a few times. The V gene is TRBV20-1, the J gene TRBJ2-1; 10 bases fit TRBD1. In germline, CDR1 is DFQATT, CDR2 SNEGSKA (reference sequence). The V segment lost 7 bases and the J segment 8 bases; nucleotides outside the gene matches: 11. The CDR3 has 14 amino acids. CDR3 region: CSGRVGQGRHEQFF. As DNA, the CDR3 is TGCAGTGGAAGGGTGGGACAGGGGCGCCATGAGCAGTTCTTC.

This clonotype occurred many times. This chain uses TRBV5-5 with TRBJ2-1; D may be TRBD1 (6 bases). V was trimmed by 0 bases and J by 7 bases, leaving 14 bases between them. Germline CDR1 is SGHKS and CDR2 is YYEKEE (reference sequence). The CDR3 length is 15 residues. CDR3 coding DNA: TGTGCCAGCAGCTTGGTCCCACAGGGTCGAAATGAGCAGTTCTTC. Its protein product is CASSLVPQGRNEQFF.

In the case of this clonotype: A clone one base away is much larger, so this may be a read error. J is TRBJ2-5 and V is TRBV9; D may correspond to TRBD1 or TRBD2 (5 bases each). The CDR3 extends over 17 amino acids. Germline assignment: CDR1 SGDLS and CDR2 YYNGEE. As DNA, the CDR3 is TGTGCCAGCAGCGTAGCTTTTGGGGGAACCATAACAGAGACCCAGTGCTTC. It is translated as CASSVAFGGTITETQCF.

In its sample, this clonotype was seen many times. The gene calls are TRBV6-1 and TRBJ2-5; TRBD2 might be the D (6 bases). The CDR3 runs to 14 residues. Germline-derived CDR1 and CDR2 are MNHNS and SASEGT. Trimming took off 6 bases at V and 9 bases at J, with 20 bases between the two ends. The CDR3 loop reads CASSSSVGEEAQYF. CDR3 bases: TGTGCCAGCAGCTCCTCAGTGGGGGAGGAGGCCCAGTACTTC.

The genes are TRBV6-5 and TRBJ1-2; 7 bases are shared with TRBD1. Germline assignment: CDR1 MNHEY and CDR2 SVGAGI. The CDR3 runs 15 residues. J was trimmed by 4 bases and V by 4 bases; bases with no gene match: 9. This CDR3 is CASSSHRGGAYGYTF. In nucleotides, the CDR3 is TGTGCCAGCAGTTCCCACAGAGGGGGCGCCTATGGCTACACCTTC.

The gene calls are TRBV20-1 and TRBJ2-1, with TRBD1 identical over 7 bases. Germline CDR1 and CDR2: DFQATT and SNEGSKA (reference sequence). The CDR3 sequence is 13 residues long. V was pared by 7 bases and J by 7 bases, with 10 bases of the junction left unmatched. The CDR3: CSVFRDRKNEQFF. Here the CDR3 DNA reads TGCAGTGTTTTCCGGGACAGAAAGAATGAGCAGTTCTTC.